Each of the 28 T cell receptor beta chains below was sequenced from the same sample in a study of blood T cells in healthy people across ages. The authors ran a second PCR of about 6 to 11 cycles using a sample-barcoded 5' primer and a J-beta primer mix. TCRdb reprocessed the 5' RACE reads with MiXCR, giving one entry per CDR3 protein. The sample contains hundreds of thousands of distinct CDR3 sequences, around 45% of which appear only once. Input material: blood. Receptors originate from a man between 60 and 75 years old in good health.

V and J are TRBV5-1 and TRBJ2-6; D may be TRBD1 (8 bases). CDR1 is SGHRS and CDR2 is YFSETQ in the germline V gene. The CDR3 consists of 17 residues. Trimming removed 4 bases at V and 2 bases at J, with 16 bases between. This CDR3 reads CASSPHRGGTGANVLTF. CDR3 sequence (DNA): TGCGCCAGCAGCCCACACAGGGGGGGAACTGGGGCCAACGTCCTGACTTTC.

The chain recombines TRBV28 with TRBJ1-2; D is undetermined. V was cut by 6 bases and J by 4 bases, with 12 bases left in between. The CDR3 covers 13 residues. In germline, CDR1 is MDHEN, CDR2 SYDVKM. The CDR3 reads CASRTAGSYGYTF. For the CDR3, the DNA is TGTGCCAGCAGAACCGCTGGGTCCTATGGCTACACCTTC.

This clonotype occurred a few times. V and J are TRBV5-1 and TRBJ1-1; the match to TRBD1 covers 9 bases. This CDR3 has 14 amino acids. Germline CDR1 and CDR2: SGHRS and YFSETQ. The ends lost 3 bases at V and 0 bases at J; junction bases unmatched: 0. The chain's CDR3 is CASSWDRVNTEAFF. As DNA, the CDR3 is TGCGCCAGCAGCTGGGACAGGGTGAACACTGAAGCTTTCTTT.

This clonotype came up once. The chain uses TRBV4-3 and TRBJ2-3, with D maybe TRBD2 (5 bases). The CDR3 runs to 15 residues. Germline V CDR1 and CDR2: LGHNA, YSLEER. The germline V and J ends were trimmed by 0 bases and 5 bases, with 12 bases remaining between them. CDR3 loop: CASSQEMSREDTQYF. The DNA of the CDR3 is TGCGCCAGCAGCCAAGAGATGTCCCGGGAAGATACGCAGTATTTT.

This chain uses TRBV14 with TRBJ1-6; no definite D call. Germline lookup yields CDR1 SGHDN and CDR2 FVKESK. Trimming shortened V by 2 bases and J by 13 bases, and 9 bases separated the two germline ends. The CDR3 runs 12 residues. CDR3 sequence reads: CASSQLGIPLHF. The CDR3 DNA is TGTGCCAGCAGCCAATTGGGGATTCCCCTCCACTTT.

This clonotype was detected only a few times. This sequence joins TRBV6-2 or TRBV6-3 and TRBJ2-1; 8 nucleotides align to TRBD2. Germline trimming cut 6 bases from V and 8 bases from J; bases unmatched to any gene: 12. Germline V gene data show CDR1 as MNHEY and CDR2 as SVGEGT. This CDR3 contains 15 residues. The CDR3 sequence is CASRVRAGGPYEQFF. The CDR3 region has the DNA TGTGCCAGCAGGGTCAGGGCGGGGGGCCCTTATGAGCAGTTCTTC.

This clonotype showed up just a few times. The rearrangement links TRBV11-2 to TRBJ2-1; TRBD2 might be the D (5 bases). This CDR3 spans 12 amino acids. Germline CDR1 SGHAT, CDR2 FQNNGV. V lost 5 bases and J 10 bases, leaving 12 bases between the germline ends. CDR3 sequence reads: CASSVGRREQFF. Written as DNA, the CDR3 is TGTGCCAGCAGCGTAGGACGGAGGGAGCAGTTCTTC.

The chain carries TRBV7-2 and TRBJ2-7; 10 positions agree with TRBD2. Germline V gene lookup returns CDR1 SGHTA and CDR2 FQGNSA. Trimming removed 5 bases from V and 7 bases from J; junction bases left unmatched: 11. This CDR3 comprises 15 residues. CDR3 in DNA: TGTGCCAGCAGCAAAACTAGCGGGGAAGGGGGGGAGCAGTACTTC. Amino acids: CASSKTSGEGGEQYF.

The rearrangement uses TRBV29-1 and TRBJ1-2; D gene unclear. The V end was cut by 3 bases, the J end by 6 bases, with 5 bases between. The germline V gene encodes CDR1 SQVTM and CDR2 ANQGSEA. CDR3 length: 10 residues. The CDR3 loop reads CSVDTHGYTF. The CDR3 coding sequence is TGCAGCGTTGACACACATGGCTACACCTTC.

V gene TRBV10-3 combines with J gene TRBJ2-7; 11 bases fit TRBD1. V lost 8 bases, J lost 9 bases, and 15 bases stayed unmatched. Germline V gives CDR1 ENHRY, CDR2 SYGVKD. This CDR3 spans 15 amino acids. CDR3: CAIGETGTGGRMQYF. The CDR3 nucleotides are TGTGCCATCGGGGAAACCGGGACAGGGGGACGAATGCAGTACTTC.

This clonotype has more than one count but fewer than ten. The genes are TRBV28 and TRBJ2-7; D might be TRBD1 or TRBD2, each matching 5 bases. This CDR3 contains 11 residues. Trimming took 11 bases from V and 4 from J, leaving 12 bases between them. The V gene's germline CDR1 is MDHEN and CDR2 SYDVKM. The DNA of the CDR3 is TGTGCCTCCCGGGACGGGTACGAGCAGTACTTC. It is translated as CASRDGYEQYF.

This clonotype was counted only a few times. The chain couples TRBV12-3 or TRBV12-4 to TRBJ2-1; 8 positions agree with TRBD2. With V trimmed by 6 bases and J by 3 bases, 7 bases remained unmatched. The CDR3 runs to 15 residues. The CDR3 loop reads CASSPASGGYNEQFF. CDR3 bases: TGTGCCAGCAGCCCGGCCAGCGGGGGCTACAATGAGCAGTTCTTC.

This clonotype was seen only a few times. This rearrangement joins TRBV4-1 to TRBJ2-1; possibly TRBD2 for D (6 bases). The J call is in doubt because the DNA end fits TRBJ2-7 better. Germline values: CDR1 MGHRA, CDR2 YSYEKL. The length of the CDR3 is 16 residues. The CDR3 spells CASSQEGGRRYNEQYF. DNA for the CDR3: TGCGCCAGCAGCCAAGAGGGAGGTCGGCGCTACAATGAGCAGTACTTC.

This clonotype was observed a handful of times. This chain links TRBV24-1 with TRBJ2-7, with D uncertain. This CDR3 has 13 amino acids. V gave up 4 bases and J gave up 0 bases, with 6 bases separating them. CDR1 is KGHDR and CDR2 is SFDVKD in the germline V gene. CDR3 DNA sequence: TGTGCCACCAGTGACCCCATCTCCTACGAGCAGTACTTC. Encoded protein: CATSDPISYEQYF.

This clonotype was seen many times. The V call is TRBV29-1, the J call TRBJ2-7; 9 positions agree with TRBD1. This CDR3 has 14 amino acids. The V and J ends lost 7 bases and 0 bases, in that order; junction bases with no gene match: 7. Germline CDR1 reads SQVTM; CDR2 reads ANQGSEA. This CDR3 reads CSGSGTGSSYEQYF. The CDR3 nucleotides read TGCAGCGGGTCCGGGACAGGGAGCTCCTACGAGCAGTACTTC.

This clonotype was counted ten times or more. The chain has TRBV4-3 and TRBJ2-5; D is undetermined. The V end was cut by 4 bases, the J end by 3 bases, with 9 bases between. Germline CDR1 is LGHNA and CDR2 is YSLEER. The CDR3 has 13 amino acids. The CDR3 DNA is TGCGCCAGCAGCCTGGTGAGGAAAGAGACCCAGTACTTC. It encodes CASSLVRKETQYF.

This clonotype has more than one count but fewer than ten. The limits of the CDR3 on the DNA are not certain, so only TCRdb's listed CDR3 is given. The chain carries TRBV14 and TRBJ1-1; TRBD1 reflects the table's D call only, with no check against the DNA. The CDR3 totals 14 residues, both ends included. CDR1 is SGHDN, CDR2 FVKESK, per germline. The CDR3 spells CASSQVGTGASVFF.

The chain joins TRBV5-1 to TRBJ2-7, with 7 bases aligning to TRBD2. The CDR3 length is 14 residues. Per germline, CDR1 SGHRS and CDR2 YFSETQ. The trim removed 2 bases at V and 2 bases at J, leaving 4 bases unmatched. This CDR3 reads CASSFRSGTYEQYF. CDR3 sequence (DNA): TGCGCCAGCAGCTTTCGCAGCGGGACCTACGAGCAGTACTTC.

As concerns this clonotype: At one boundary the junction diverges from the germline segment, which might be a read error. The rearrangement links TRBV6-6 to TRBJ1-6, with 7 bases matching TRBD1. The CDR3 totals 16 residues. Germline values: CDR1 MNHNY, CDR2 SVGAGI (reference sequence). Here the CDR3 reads CASRIGTDIYNSPPHF. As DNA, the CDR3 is TGTGCCAGCAGGATAGGGACAGACATTTATAATTCACCCCCCCACTTT.

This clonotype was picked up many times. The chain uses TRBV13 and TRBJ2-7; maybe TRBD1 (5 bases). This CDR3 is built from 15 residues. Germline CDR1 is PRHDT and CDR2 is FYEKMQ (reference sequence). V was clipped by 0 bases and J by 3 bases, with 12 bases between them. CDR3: CASSLGQGYSYEQYF. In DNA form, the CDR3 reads TGTGCCAGCAGCTTAGGCCAGGGCTACAGCTACGAGCAGTACTTC. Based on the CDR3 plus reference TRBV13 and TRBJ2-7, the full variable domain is AAGVIQSPRHLIKEKRETATLKCYPIPRHDTVYWYQQGPGQDPQFLISFYEKMQSDKGSIPDRFSAQQFSDYHSELNMSSLELGDSALYFCASSLGQGYSYEQYFGPGTRLTVT.

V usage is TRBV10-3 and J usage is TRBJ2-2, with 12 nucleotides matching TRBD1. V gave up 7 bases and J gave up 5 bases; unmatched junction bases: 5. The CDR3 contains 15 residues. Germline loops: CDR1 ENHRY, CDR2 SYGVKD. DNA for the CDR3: TGTGCCATCAAGGGACAGGGGGCTGGGACCGGGGAGCTGTTTTTT. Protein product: CAIKGQGAGTGELFF.

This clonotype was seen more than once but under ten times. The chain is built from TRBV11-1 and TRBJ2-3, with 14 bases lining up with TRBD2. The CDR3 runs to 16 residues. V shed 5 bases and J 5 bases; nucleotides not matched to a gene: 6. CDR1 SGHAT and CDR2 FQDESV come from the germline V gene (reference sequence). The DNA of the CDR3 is TGTGCCAGCAGCCCGACTAGCGGGGGGGCCATAGATACGCAGTATTTT. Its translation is CASSPTSGGAIDTQYF. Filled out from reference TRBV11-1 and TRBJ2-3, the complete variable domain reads EAEVAQSPRYKITEKSQAVAFWCDPISGHATLYWYRQILGQGPELLVQFQDESVVDDSQLPKDRFSAERLKGVDSTLKIQPAELGDSAMYLCASSPTSGGAIDTQYFGPGTRLTVL.

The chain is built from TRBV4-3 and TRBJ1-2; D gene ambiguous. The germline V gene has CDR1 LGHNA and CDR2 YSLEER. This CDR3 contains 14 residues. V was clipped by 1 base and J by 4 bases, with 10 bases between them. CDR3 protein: CASSQGGNTYGYTF. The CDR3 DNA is TGCGCCAGCAGCCAAGGAGGGAACACCTATGGCTACACCTTC.

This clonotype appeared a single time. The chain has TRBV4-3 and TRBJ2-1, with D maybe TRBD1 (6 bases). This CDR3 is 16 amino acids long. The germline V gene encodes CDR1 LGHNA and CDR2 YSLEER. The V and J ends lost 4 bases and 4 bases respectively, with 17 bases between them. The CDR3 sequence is CASSLDVGTKYNEQFF. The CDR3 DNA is TGCGCCAGCAGCCTCGATGTCGGGACAAAATACAATGAGCAGTTCTTC.

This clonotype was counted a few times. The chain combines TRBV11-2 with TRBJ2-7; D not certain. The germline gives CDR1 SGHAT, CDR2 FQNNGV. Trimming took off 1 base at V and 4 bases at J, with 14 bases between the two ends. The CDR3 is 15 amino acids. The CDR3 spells CASSLGVEVYYEQYF. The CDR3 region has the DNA TGTGCCAGCAGCTTAGGGGTAGAGGTGTATTACGAGCAGTACTTC.

CDR3 protein: CASSLDDTEAFF. CDR3 nucleotides: TGTGCCAGCAGCTTAGACGACACTGAAGCTTTCTTT. This rearrangement joins TRBV7-9 to TRBJ1-1; D unresolved. V was trimmed by 1 base and J by 3 bases, leaving 3 bases between them. CDR3 size: 12 residues. Germline V gene lookup returns CDR1 SEHNR and CDR2 FQNEAQ (reference sequence). The variable domain in full, with the rest retrieved from reference TRBV7-9 and TRBJ1-1, is DTGVSQNPRHKITKRGQNVTFRCDPISEHNRLYWYRQTLGQGPEFLTYFQNEAQLEKSRLLSDRFSAERPKGSFSTLEIQRTEQGDSAMYLCASSLDDTEAFFGQGTRLTVV.

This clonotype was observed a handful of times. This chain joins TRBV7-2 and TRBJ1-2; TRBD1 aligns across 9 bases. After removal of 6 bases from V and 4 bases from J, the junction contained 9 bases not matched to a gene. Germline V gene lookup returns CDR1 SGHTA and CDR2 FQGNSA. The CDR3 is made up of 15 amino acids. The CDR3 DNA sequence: TGTGCCAGCAGTGCAAGGGACAGGGCTTCCTATGGCTACACCTTC. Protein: CASSARDRASYGYTF.

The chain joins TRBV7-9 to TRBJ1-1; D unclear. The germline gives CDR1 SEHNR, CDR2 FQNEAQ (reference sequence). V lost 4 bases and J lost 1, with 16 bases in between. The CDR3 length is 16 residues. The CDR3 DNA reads TGTGCCAGCAGCTACCTCGGCGGGGTTCCGAACACTGAAGCTTTCTTT. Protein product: CASSYLGGVPNTEAFF.